The 23 T cell receptor beta chains below all came from one sample that was sequenced in a study of blood T cell repertoires in COVID-19. Sequencing used immunoSEQ multiplex PCR; TCRdb keeps in-frame clones, though not all of them. The sample gives approximately 450,000 clones, 80% to 90% of which show up once; around 4.5% is in the top ten. The sample was peripheral blood. Receptor source: a woman aged 25 to 45 with acute or convalescent COVID-19.

The chain combines TRBV4-1 with TRBJ2-1; 7 bases match TRBD2. The ends lost 2 bases at V and 6 bases at J; junction bases unmatched: 13. The germline CDR1 and CDR2 sequences are MGHRA and YSYEKL. The CDR3 covers 17 residues. Written as DNA, the CDR3 is TGCGCCAGCAGCCAATCCCGGGACTACGGTAGGGTCAATGAGCAGTTCTTC. Its protein is CASSQSRDYGRVNEQFF.

The chain is built from TRBV7-6 and TRBJ2-1, with D perhaps TRBD2 (6 bases). The germline V gene encodes CDR1 SGHVS and CDR2 FNYEAQ. The CDR3 has 17 amino acids. Trimming took off 0 bases at V and 0 bases at J, with 12 bases between the two ends. The CDR3 is CASSLAKGGVSYNEQFF. The DNA of the CDR3 is TGTGCCAGCAGCTTAGCGAAAGGCGGGGTCTCCTACAATGAGCAGTTCTTC.

The V and J genes are TRBV4-1 and TRBJ2-1; D not certain. The length of the CDR3 is 14 residues. Germline V lookup: CDR1 MGHRA, CDR2 YSYEKL. Between the trimmed V and J ends, which lost 1 base and 0 bases, there was a span of 4 bases. CDR3 sequence (DNA): TGCGCCAGCAGCCAAGTTCGCTCCTACAATGAGCAGTTCTTC. It translates to CASSQVRSYNEQFF.

Here the CDR3 reads CASSLAGQGDGYTF. CDR3 DNA sequence: TGTGCCAGCAGCTTGGCCGGGCAGGGCGATGGCTACACCTTC. The chain combines TRBV5-5 with TRBJ1-2; D is perhaps TRBD1 (5 bases). The V end lost 0 bases, the J end lost 6 bases, and 12 bases lay between the germline ends. Germline lookup yields CDR1 SGHKS and CDR2 YYEKEE (reference sequence). The CDR3 runs to 14 residues.

This clone was recorded many times. This chain joins TRBV5-4 and TRBJ2-7; 10 nucleotides match TRBD2. The CDR3 is made up of 17 amino acids. Unmatched junction bases numbered 13, after V lost 4 bases and J lost 3 bases. Germline-derived CDR1 and CDR2 are SGHNT and YYREEE (reference sequence). The CDR3 coding sequence is TGTGCCAGCAGCGCGGGGCCCGTCGGGACTAGCGTCTACGAGCAGTACTTC. It codes for CASSAGPVGTSVYEQYF.

The chain joins TRBV3-1 (or the pseudogene TRBV3-2) to TRBJ2-3; 7 bases match TRBD2. The CDR3 extends over 19 amino acids. Trimming took 4 bases from V and 4 from J; bases not matched to a gene: 20. Germline CDR1 is LGHDT and CDR2 is YNNKEL (reference sequence). This CDR3 reads CASSPNQGEGRILSDTQYF. CDR3 nucleotide sequence: TGTGCCAGCAGCCCTAACCAAGGGGAGGGCCGTATTTTATCAGATACGCAGTATTTT.

This clone was seen once. The V and J genes are TRBV4-2 and TRBJ1-5, with a weak D call TRBD1 (5 bases). Germline CDR1 LGHNA, CDR2 YNFKEQ. V lost 1 base, J lost 4 bases, and 20 bases lay in between. This CDR3 comprises 18 residues. The CDR3 bases are TGTGCCAGCAGCCAAGGGCCCAGGGAGGGGCCTGTTAATCAGCCCCAGCATTTT. It is translated as CASSQGPREGPVNQPQHF.

The chain links TRBV28 to TRBJ2-7, with TRBD2 matching over 7 bases. This CDR3 is built from 15 residues. V lost 2 bases and J lost 3; bases outside the gene matches: 7. Germline V lookup: CDR1 MDHEN, CDR2 SYDVKM. CDR3 sequence: CASSLAGVSSYEQYF. CDR3 nucleotides: TGTGCCAGCAGTTTAGCGGGGGTGAGCAGCTACGAGCAGTACTTC.

The chain carries TRBV10-3 and TRBJ2-2, with a weak D call TRBD1 (5 bases). The length of the CDR3 is 16 residues. The germline V gene has CDR1 ENHRY and CDR2 SYGVKD. Trimming stripped 6 bases from V and 3 bases from J, with 17 bases between. The CDR3 coding sequence is TGTGCCATCAGGGGCGCCTCAGGGTTGGACACCGGGGAGCTGTTTTTT. Its translation is CAIRGASGLDTGELFF.

The chain has TRBV19 and TRBJ1-6; tentative D call: TRBD1 (5 bases). Trimming pared 8 bases from V and 0 bases from J, leaving 14 bases between. The CDR3 sequence is 16 residues long. Germline V CDR1 and CDR2: LNHDA, SQIVND (reference sequence). This CDR3 is CASSPRTNSYNSPLHF. The CDR3 DNA reads as TGTGCCAGTTCGCCTCGGACAAACTCCTATAATTCACCCCTCCACTTT.

V is TRBV18 and J is TRBJ1-4, with D unresolved. This CDR3 is built from 15 residues. Germline CDR1 and CDR2: KGHSH and LQKENI. Trimming stripped 1 base from V and 2 bases from J, with 8 bases between. CDR3 protein: CASSPQRATNEKLFF. In nucleotides, the CDR3 is TGTGCCAGCTCACCACAGCGGGCGACTAATGAAAAACTGTTTTTT.

This clone was picked up one time. This chain joins TRBV19 and TRBJ2-7; 9 positions agree with TRBD2. Germline loops: CDR1 LNHDA, CDR2 SQIVND (reference sequence). V was clipped by 6 bases and J by 4 bases; unmatched bases: 7. The CDR3 has 14 residues. CDR3 DNA: TGTGCCAGTAGGACTAGCGGACTACCGTACGAGCAGTACTTC. Its translation is CASRTSGLPYEQYF.

The rearrangement links TRBV11-2 to TRBJ2-7; 9 bases line up with TRBD1. In germline, CDR1 is SGHAT, CDR2 FQNNGV. The CDR3 length is 16 residues. V gave up 1 base and J gave up 2 bases; unmatched junction bases: 6. The CDR3 bases are TGTGCCAGCAGCTTAGCCCTGACAGGGGGGGCCTACGAGCAGTACTTC. Its protein is CASSLALTGGAYEQYF.

The chain joins TRBV19 to TRBJ2-1, with 9 bases matching TRBD1. CDR3 length: 15 amino acids. J gave up 9 bases and V 6 bases, and 12 bases lay outside the gene matches. The germline V gene has CDR1 LNHDA and CDR2 SQIVND (reference sequence). The CDR3 protein is CASRWGRTGEGEQFF. The CDR3 region has the DNA TGTGCCAGTAGATGGGGTCGGACAGGGGAGGGTGAGCAGTTCTTC.

The chain employs TRBV4-1 and TRBJ2-7, with TRBD1 identical over 7 bases. The germline gives CDR1 MGHRA, CDR2 YSYEKL. The CDR3 spans 14 residues. V gave up 3 bases and J gave up 4 bases; unmatched junction bases: 6. The CDR3 spells CASSQVTGAYEQYF. CDR3 bases: TGCGCCAGCAGCCAGGTCACAGGGGCTTACGAGCAGTACTTC.

Comment on this clone: Germline and junction disagree at one end, which may indicate a read error. The chain joins TRBV30 to TRBJ1-1; 7 nucleotides agree with TRBD1. Looked up from germline, CDR1 is GTSNPN and CDR2 is SVGIG (reference sequence). The CDR3 is 13 amino acids. The CDR3 loop reads CAWTDRVGTGAFF. CDR3 coding DNA: TGTGCCTGGACCGACAGGGTAGGTACTGGAGCTTTCTTT.

The chain is built from TRBV5-1 and TRBJ2-2; possibly TRBD1 for D (5 bases). The CDR3 totals 16 residues. Trimming shortened V by 3 bases and J by 1 base, and 13 bases separated the two germline ends. Germline V CDR1 and CDR2: SGHRS, YFSETQ. The CDR3 is CASSSDSLLNTGELFF. CDR3 in DNA: TGCGCCAGCAGCTCCGACAGTTTATTGAACACCGGGGAGCTGTTTTTT.

The chain couples TRBV2 to TRBJ1-1; TRBD1 agrees at 7 bases. There are 12 residues in the CDR3. From germline, CDR1 is SNHLY and CDR2 FYNNEI. V lost 7 bases and J lost 5; bases outside the gene matches: 4. CDR3 amino acids: CASNDRVTEAFF. Written as DNA, the CDR3 is TGTGCCAGCAACGACAGGGTAACTGAAGCTTTCTTT.

The chain combines TRBV6-5 with TRBJ1-1; D unresolved. Trimming removed 0 bases from V and 11 bases from J, with 7 bases in between. The CDR3 has 11 residues. Germline values: CDR1 MNHEY, CDR2 SVGAGI. CDR3 DNA sequence: TGTGCCAGCAGTTACTCCCCATTTGCTTTCTTT. Translation: CASSYSPFAFF.

The chain is built from TRBV7-2 and TRBJ2-3, with 8 positions matching TRBD2. The CDR3 is made up of 14 amino acids. The germline V gene has CDR1 SGHTA and CDR2 FQGNSA. The V and J ends lost 4 bases and 5 bases, in that order; junction bases with no gene match: 5. The CDR3 spells CASSWPGGQDTQYF. As DNA, the CDR3 is TGTGCCAGCAGCTGGCCGGGGGGGCAAGATACGCAGTATTTT.

The chain couples TRBV18 to TRBJ2-3; 8 bases line up with TRBD2. The CDR3 extends over 17 amino acids. CDR1 KGHSH and CDR2 LQKENI come from the germline V gene. Trimming took 2 bases from V and 2 from J; bases not matched to a gene: 9. The CDR3 nucleotides are TGTGCCAGCTCACCAGTCCTAGGACTAGCTACCACAGATACGCAGTATTTT. Amino acids: CASSPVLGLATTDTQYF.

The chain couples TRBV6-2 or TRBV6-3 to TRBJ2-1, with D perhaps TRBD2 (5 bases). The CDR3 spans 17 residues. The V gene lost 5 bases and the J gene lost 0 bases, with 17 bases spanning the gap. Germline CDR1 and CDR2: MNHEY and SVGEGT. The CDR3, as DNA: TGTGCCAGCAGTCAATCCCCTCAGCGGAGCTCCTACAATGAGCAGTTCTTC. Translating gives CASSQSPQRSSYNEQFF.

The genes are TRBV7-2 and TRBJ2-5; 9 bases agree with TRBD1. CDR1 is SGHTA and CDR2 is FQGNSA in the germline V gene. The CDR3 spans 14 residues. V was pared by 5 bases and J by 6 bases, with 7 bases of the junction left unmatched. The CDR3 region has the DNA TGTGCCAGCAGCAACCCGGGACAGGGCCAGACCCAGTACTTC. Protein sequence: CASSNPGQGQTQYF.